A selection of T cell receptor beta chains follows, all from one sample in a study of regulatory T cells in long-lasting Graves disease. TCRdb re-analysed the multiplex PCR reads in MiXCR, keeping a single row per CDR3 protein. The profile covers about 660,000 distinct CDR3 sequences, with roughly 30% appearing a single time and about two fifths taken by the ten largest. The starting material was peripheral blood mononuclear cells (PBMCs), obtained when the disease was refractory, from a patient treated with antithyroid drugs. The receptor set was obtained from a female donor with Graves disease. Each CDR3 is given with its conserved first and last residue. Fields, in order: clone size, D gene, V gene, J gene, CDR3 protein, CDR3 DNA. The D gene is left open where the match is weak. For some rows the clone size is stated as once, few or many, or as a class when expanded; others skip it.

clone size: few
D gene: .
V gene: TRBV20-1
J gene: TRBJ1-2
CDR3 protein: CSARDSRDYGYTF
CDR3 DNA: TGCAGTGCTAGAGATAGCCGGGACTATGGCTACACCTTC

clone size: many
D gene: .
V gene: TRBV2
J gene: TRBJ2-7
CDR3 protein: CASKYRLSYEQYF
CDR3 DNA: TGTGCCAGCAAGTACAGGTTATCCTACGAGCAGTACTTC

clone size: many
D gene: TRBD1
V gene: TRBV20-1
J gene: TRBJ2-7
CDR3 protein: CSATRDRESEQYF
CDR3 DNA: TGCAGTGCTACAAGGGACAGGGAGAGCGAGCAGTACTTC

clone size: few
D gene: .
V gene: TRBV10-2
J gene: TRBJ2-5
CDR3 protein: CASSESNRGDRGKETQYF
CDR3 DNA: TGCGCCAGCAGTGAGTCGAATCGCGGGGACAGAGGGAAAGAGACCCAGTACTTC

clone size: .
D gene: .
V gene: TRBV7-6
J gene: TRBJ2-2
CDR3 protein: CASSPRERHTGELFF
CDR3 DNA: TGTGCCAGCAGCCCCCGGGAGCGGCACACCGGGGAGCTGTTTTTT

clone size: many
D gene: TRBD1
V gene: TRBV6-2/TRBV6-3
J gene: TRBJ1-5
CDR3 protein: CASSYGQGGQPQHF
CDR3 DNA: TGTGCCAGCAGCTATGGACAGGGCGGCCAGCCCCAGCATTTT

clone size: .
D gene: TRBD2
V gene: TRBV3-1
J gene: TRBJ2-7
CDR3 protein: CASSFLTGAYGGRGYEQYF
CDR3 DNA: TGTGCCAGCAGTTTCCTCACAGGAGCCTATGGCGGGAGGGGCTACGAGCAGTACTTC

clone size: .
D gene: .
V gene: TRBV18
J gene: TRBJ2-7
CDR3 protein: CASSPPPQGTNEQYF
CDR3 DNA: TGTGCCAGCTCACCACCCCCCCAGGGTACGAACGAGCAGTACTTC

clone size: .
D gene: TRBD2
V gene: TRBV2
J gene: TRBJ2-7
CDR3 protein: CARAGREVSEQYF
CDR3 DNA: TGTGCCAGGGCGGGGCGGGAGGTCTCCGAGCAGTACTTC

clone size: few
D gene: .
V gene: TRBV27
J gene: TRBJ2-2
CDR3 protein: CASSSSDWVRELFF
CDR3 DNA: TGTGCCAGCAGTTCCTCCGACTGGGTGCGGGAGCTGTTTTTT

clone size: .
D gene: .
V gene: TRBV15
J gene: TRBJ1-4
CDR3 protein: CATSSGEGREKLFF
CDR3 DNA: TGTGCCACCAGCAGCGGGGAGGGGAGGGAAAAACTGTTTTTT

clone size: .
D gene: .
V gene: TRBV6-1
J gene: TRBJ1-2
CDR3 protein: CASSEKGARNYGYTF
CDR3 DNA: TGTGCCAGCAGTGAAAAGGGCGCCCGGAACTATGGCTACACCTTC

clone size: .
D gene: .
V gene: TRBV28
J gene: TRBJ1-1
CDR3 protein: CASSLQAAAFF
CDR3 DNA: TGTGCCAGCAGTTTACAGGCTGCGGCTTTCTTT

clone size: .
D gene: .
V gene: TRBV2
J gene: TRBJ1-5
CDR3 protein: CASSPEAGNQPQHF
CDR3 DNA: TGTGCCAGCAGCCCTGAAGCAGGCAATCAGCCCCAGCATTTT

clone size: .
D gene: TRBD1
V gene: TRBV19
J gene: TRBJ1-1
CDR3 protein: CASSNLMTGPNTEAFF
CDR3 DNA: TGTGCCAGTAGTAATCTCATGACAGGGCCGAACACTGAAGCTTTCTTT

clone size: .
D gene: .
V gene: TRBV6-1
J gene: TRBJ1-1
CDR3 protein: CASTTSGGIEAFF
CDR3 DNA: TGTGCCAGCACCACCAGCGGGGGGATTGAAGCTTTCTTT

clone size: few
D gene: .
V gene: TRBV10-3
J gene: TRBJ1-6
CDR3 protein: CAISAFGDYNSPLHF
CDR3 DNA: TGTGCCATCAGTGCATTCGGGGATTATAATTCACCCCTCCACTTT

clone size: .
D gene: .
V gene: TRBV29-1
J gene: TRBJ1-1
CDR3 protein: CSVELGSNTEAFF
CDR3 DNA: TGCAGCGTTGAACTCGGCTCGAACACTGAAGCTTTCTTT

clone size: .
D gene: .
V gene: TRBV19
J gene: TRBJ2-1
CDR3 protein: CASSNRRQGRGNEQFF
CDR3 DNA: TGTGCCAGTAGTAACCGGAGACAGGGGAGGGGCAATGAGCAGTTCTTC

clone size: .
D gene: .
V gene: TRBV5-1
J gene: TRBJ1-4
CDR3 protein: CASSRPGSEKLFF
CDR3 DNA: TGCGCCAGCAGCCGCCCAGGGTCTGAAAAACTGTTTTTT

clone size: few
D gene: .
V gene: TRBV27
J gene: TRBJ1-5
CDR3 protein: CASRDGTGFFNQPQHF
CDR3 DNA: TGTGCCAGCAGGGACGGGACGGGTTTCTTCAATCAGCCCCAGCATTTT

clone size: .
D gene: .
V gene: TRBV5-1
J gene: TRBJ2-7
CDR3 protein: CASSEWRPGGEQYF
CDR3 DNA: TGCGCCAGCAGCGAGTGGAGGCCTGGAGGCGAGCAGTACTTC

clone size: .
D gene: TRBD2
V gene: TRBV2
J gene: TRBJ2-1
CDR3 protein: CASARLAAHNEQFF
CDR3 DNA: TGTGCCAGCGCGAGACTAGCCGCCCACAATGAGCAGTTCTTC

clone size: .
D gene: .
V gene: TRBV27
J gene: TRBJ1-1
CDR3 protein: CASSLYRVRNTEAFF
CDR3 DNA: TGTGCCAGCAGTTTATACAGGGTTAGGAACACTGAAGCTTTCTTT

clone size: few
D gene: TRBD1
V gene: TRBV6-5
J gene: TRBJ1-6
CDR3 protein: CASSSTGGGGTLHF
CDR3 DNA: TGTGCCAGCAGTTCGACAGGGGGGGGGGGGACCCTCCACTTT

clone size: few
D gene: .
V gene: TRBV9
J gene: TRBJ2-7
CDR3 protein: CASSVDGSFDEQYF
CDR3 DNA: TGTGCCAGCAGCGTAGACGGGAGCTTCGACGAGCAGTACTTC

clone size: few
D gene: TRBD1
V gene: TRBV27
J gene: TRBJ2-2
CDR3 protein: CASSSPTGCRSHNTGELFF
CDR3 DNA: TGTGCCAGCAGTAGTCCGACAGGGTGTCGATCCCATAACACCGGGGAGCTGTTTTTT

clone size: many
D gene: .
V gene: TRBV2
J gene: TRBJ1-5
CDR3 protein: CASSVADYQPQHF
CDR3 DNA: TGTGCCAGCAGTGTAGCAGACTATCAGCCCCAGCATTTT

clone size: .
D gene: .
V gene: TRBV19
J gene: TRBJ1-5
CDR3 protein: CASSTTGKDQPQHF
CDR3 DNA: TGTGCCAGTAGTACCACGGGGAAGGATCAGCCCCAGCATTTT

clone size: .
D gene: TRBD1
V gene: TRBV2
J gene: TRBJ2-7
CDR3 protein: CASSGGTGGSYEQYF
CDR3 DNA: TGTGCCAGCAGTGGCGGGACAGGGGGATCCTACGAGCAGTACTTC

clone size: many
D gene: .
V gene: TRBV12-3/TRBV12-4
J gene: TRBJ1-1
CDR3 protein: CASRPEVGGVAEAFF
CDR3 DNA: TGTGCCAGCAGACCCGAGGTGGGAGGGGTGGCTGAAGCTTTCTTT

clone size: .
D gene: TRBD2
V gene: TRBV7-3
J gene: TRBJ2-2
CDR3 protein: CASSPEAGVSGELFF
CDR3 DNA: TGTGCCAGCAGCCCAGAGGCGGGAGTGTCGGGGGAGCTGTTTTTT

clone size: .
D gene: .
V gene: TRBV6-4
J gene: TRBJ1-5
CDR3 protein: CASSSGGYEPQHF
CDR3 DNA: TGTGCCAGCAGCTCCGGGGGGTACGAGCCCCAGCATTTT

clone size: few
D gene: TRBD1
V gene: TRBV29-1
J gene: TRBJ1-2
CDR3 protein: CSVRSTGGYGYTF
CDR3 DNA: TGCAGCGTTCGAAGTACAGGGGGCTATGGCTACACCTTC

clone size: many
D gene: .
V gene: TRBV28
J gene: TRBJ1-2
CDR3 protein: CASSLTKHRYTF
CDR3 DNA: TGTGCCAGCAGTTTGACTAAGCATCGCTACACCTTC

clone size: few
D gene: .
V gene: TRBV19
J gene: TRBJ1-1
CDR3 protein: CASHGLDGGGEAFF
CDR3 DNA: TGTGCCAGTCATGGGCTGGACGGGGGTGGAGAAGCTTTCTTT

clone size: many
D gene: TRBD2
V gene: TRBV28
J gene: TRBJ2-7
CDR3 protein: CASSPWSLADEQYF
CDR3 DNA: TGTGCCAGCAGTCCATGGTCCCTAGCGGACGAGCAGTACTTC

clone size: few
D gene: TRBD1
V gene: TRBV11-2
J gene: TRBJ2-3
CDR3 protein: CASSSHRGVRTDTQYF
CDR3 DNA: TGTGCCAGCAGCTCGCACAGGGGGGTTCGCACAGATACGCAGTATTTT

clone size: few
D gene: .
V gene: TRBV6-4
J gene: TRBJ1-6
CDR3 protein: CASTKGEFYNSPLHF
CDR3 DNA: TGTGCCAGCACCAAGGGGGAGTTCTATAATTCACCCCTCCACTTT

clone size: few
D gene: TRBD1
V gene: TRBV7-9
J gene: TRBJ2-1
CDR3 protein: CASRAGTDNEQFF
CDR3 DNA: TGTGCCAGCAGGGCCGGGACAGACAATGAGCAGTTCTTC

clone size: many
D gene: TRBD1
V gene: TRBV6-1
J gene: TRBJ2-5
CDR3 protein: CASGGTGDFQETQYF
CDR3 DNA: TGTGCCAGCGGGGGGACAGGGGACTTCCAAGAGACCCAGTACTTC

clone size: few
D gene: TRBD2
V gene: TRBV3-1
J gene: TRBJ2-7
CDR3 protein: CASSLSGTLLREQYF
CDR3 DNA: TGTGCCAGCAGCCTTAGCGGGACCCTTCTTCGCGAGCAGTACTTC

clone size: .
D gene: .
V gene: TRBV18
J gene: TRBJ1-4
CDR3 protein: CASSPGATTNEKLFF
CDR3 DNA: TGTGCCAGCTCGCCAGGGGCCACAACTAATGAAAAACTGTTTTTT

clone size: few
D gene: TRBD1
V gene: TRBV28
J gene: TRBJ2-7
CDR3 protein: CTRDRGSDEQYF
CDR3 DNA: TGTACCCGGGACAGGGGATCGGACGAGCAGTACTTC

clone size: .
D gene: .
V gene: TRBV20-1
J gene: TRBJ2-4
CDR3 protein: CSASERPSRNIQYF
CDR3 DNA: TGCAGTGCTAGCGAACGACCGTCGCGAAACATTCAGTACTTC

clone size: many
D gene: TRBD1
V gene: TRBV12-3/TRBV12-4
J gene: TRBJ2-7
CDR3 protein: CASSFVGTGDHEQYF
CDR3 DNA: TGTGCCAGCAGTTTTGTCGGGACAGGGGACCACGAGCAGTACTTC

clone size: few
D gene: .
V gene: TRBV20-1
J gene: TRBJ2-5
CDR3 protein: CSVRVGPYQETQYF
CDR3 DNA: TGCAGTGTTAGGGTGGGTCCTTATCAAGAGACCCAGTACTTC

clone size: few
D gene: .
V gene: TRBV20-1
J gene: TRBJ2-7
CDR3 protein: CSASRYSNSYEQYF
CDR3 DNA: TGCAGTGCTTCAAGGTACTCGAACTCCTACGAGCAGTACTTC

clone size: few
D gene: TRBD1
V gene: TRBV6-9
J gene: TRBJ1-2
CDR3 protein: CASSYRDRDYGYTF
CDR3 DNA: TGTGCCAGCAGTTACCGGGACAGGGACTATGGCTACACCTTC